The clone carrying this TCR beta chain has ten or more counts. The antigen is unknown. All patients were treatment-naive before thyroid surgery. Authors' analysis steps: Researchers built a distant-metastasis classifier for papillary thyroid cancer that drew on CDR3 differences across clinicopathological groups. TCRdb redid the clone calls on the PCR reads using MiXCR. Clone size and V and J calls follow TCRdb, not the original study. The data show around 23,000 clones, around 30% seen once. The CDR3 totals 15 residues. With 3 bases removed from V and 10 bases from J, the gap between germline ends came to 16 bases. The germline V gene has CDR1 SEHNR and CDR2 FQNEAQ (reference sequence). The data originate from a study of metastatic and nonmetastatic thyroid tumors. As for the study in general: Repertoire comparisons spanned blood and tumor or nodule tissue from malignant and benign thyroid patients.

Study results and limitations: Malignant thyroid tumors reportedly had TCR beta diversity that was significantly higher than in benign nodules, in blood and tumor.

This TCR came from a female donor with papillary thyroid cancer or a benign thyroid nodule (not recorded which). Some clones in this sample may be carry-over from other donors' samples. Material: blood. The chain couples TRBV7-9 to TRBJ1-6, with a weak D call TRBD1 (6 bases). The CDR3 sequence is CASSFVQGIGSPLHF. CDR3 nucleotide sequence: TGTGCCAGCAGCTTCGTACAGGGTATTGGATCACCCCTCCACTTT.